This TCR beta chain was retrieved from a study of T cell responses to AZD1222 COVID-19 vaccine. CDR1 LGHNA and CDR2 YSLEER come from the germline V gene. The CDR3 sequence is 15 residues long. Trimming took 1 base from V and 2 from J, leaving 9 bases between them. Some clones are missing from TCRdb's copy, which holds only in-frame ones; the method was immunoSEQ multiplex PCR. Among approximately 92,000 clones listed, approximately 90% were seen once. The sample here was peripheral blood, taken on day 0 of AZD1222 vaccination. The clonotype was recovered from an adult in good health. This chain links TRBV4-3 with TRBJ1-3, with D possibly matching TRBD1 (6 bases). The CDR3 protein is CASSQATGPGNTIYF. In nucleotides, the CDR3 is TGCGCCAGCAGCCAAGCTACAGGGCCTGGAAACACCATATATTTT.